This T cell receptor beta chain was sequenced during a study of T cells after yellow fever vaccination. 5'RACE template switching produced TCR cDNA carrying a universal primer site and UMIs. TCRdb fed the 5' RACE reads into MiXCR, producing one record per CDR3 protein. The table records approximately 160,000 distinct CDR3 sequences, about a tenth of them present only once. The V segment lost 6 bases and the J segment 8 bases; nucleotides outside the gene matches: 8. The CDR3 runs 12 residues. Germline CDR1 reads SQVTM; CDR2 reads ANQGSEA. This clonotype was obtained from a man aged 18 to 35 who received the YFV17D yellow fever vaccine. The specimen comprised CD8+ T cells sorted from PBMCs, sampled 45 days after the yellow fever booster vaccination. The chain couples TRBV29-1 to TRBJ1-2, with TRBD1 matching over 8 bases. The CDR3 nucleotides are TGCAGCGTGCTACAACAGGGGGGCGGCTACACCTTC. Amino acids: CSVLQQGGGYTF.